The 22 T cell receptor beta chains below were found in one sample sequenced in a study of blood T cell repertoires in COVID-19. Produced via immunoSEQ multiplex PCR; TCRdb's table is partial and in-frame only. The sample records around 250,000 clones, around 84% being singletons. Specimen: PBMCs or T cells enriched from blood (not recorded which). These receptors were collected from a man aged 18 to 29 who had recovered from COVID-19.

As for this clone: One junction end does not reproduce the germline sequence, and a read error may be involved. J is TRBJ2-7 and V is TRBV6-1, with D perhaps matching TRBD1 (5 bases). Germline lookup yields CDR1 MNHNS and CDR2 SASEGT. The CDR3 contains 12 residues. The CDR3 region has the DNA TGTGCCAGCAGTGAAGCGCAAAGGGGAAGGAACTTC. It encodes CASSEAQRGRNF.

V usage is TRBV3-1 (or the pseudogene TRBV3-2) and J usage is TRBJ1-2, with D perhaps TRBD1 (6 bases). CDR3 length equals 17 residues. Trimming removed 3 bases at V and 3 bases at J, with 20 bases between. Germline lookup yields CDR1 LGHDT and CDR2 YNNKEL (reference sequence). This chain's CDR3 is CASSQNPSDRSHYGYTF. The DNA of the CDR3 is TGTGCCAGCAGCCAGAACCCATCAGACAGGAGCCACTATGGCTACACCTTC.

This chain links TRBV9 with TRBJ2-5; TRBD1 agrees at 11 bases. CDR3 length: 15 residues. Germline CDR1 and CDR2: SGDLS and YYNGEE. V was clipped by 3 bases and J by 5 bases; unmatched bases: 6. The CDR3 here is CASSATGTGGETQYF. As DNA, the CDR3 is TGTGCCAGCAGCGCAACCGGGACAGGGGGGGAGACCCAGTACTTC.

The chain couples TRBV6-2 or TRBV6-3 to TRBJ1-1, with TRBD1 matching over 7 bases. V shed 2 bases and J 1 base; nucleotides not matched to a gene: 7. This CDR3 is 16 amino acids long. Germline V CDR1 and CDR2: MNHEY, SVGEGT. CDR3 region: CASSYPWDSRNTEAFF. In nucleotides, the CDR3 is TGTGCCAGCAGTTACCCCTGGGACAGCCGGAACACTGAAGCTTTCTTT.

The chain employs TRBV6-5 and TRBJ2-7; possible D gene TRBD1, 6 bases. Trimming shortened V by 5 bases and J by 7 bases, and 15 bases separated the two germline ends. Germline values: CDR1 MNHEY, CDR2 SVGAGI. This CDR3 is built from 13 residues. Here the CDR3 reads CASSPRTVREQYF. The CDR3, as DNA: TGTGCCAGCAGTCCCAGGACAGTCAGGGAGCAGTACTTC.

A single count supports this clone. The chain carries TRBV19 and TRBJ1-2; TRBD1 aligns across 7 bases. The CDR3 contains 16 residues. Trimming took 6 bases from V and 0 from J; bases not matched to a gene: 10. CDR1 and CDR2 from the germline V gene are LNHDA and SQIVND (reference sequence). DNA for the CDR3: TGTGCCAGTAGACTTGACAGGGTGGGAGCTAACTATGGCTACACCTTC. Its protein is CASRLDRVGANYGYTF. Variable domain in full (rest from reference TRBV19 and TRBJ1-2): DGGITQSPKYLFRKEGQNVTLSCEQNLNHDAMYWYRQDPGQGLRLIYYSQIVNDFQKGDIAEGYSVSREKKESFPLTVTSAQKNPTAFYLCASRLDRVGANYGYTFGSGTRLTVV.

V is TRBV18 and J is TRBJ2-1, with D possibly matching TRBD1 (6 bases). V was shortened by 6 bases and J by 0 bases, with 12 bases between the two germline ends. The germline gives CDR1 KGHSH, CDR2 LQKENI. The CDR3 has 15 amino acids. The CDR3 nucleotides are TGTGCCAGCTCCGGCGGACAGAGCTCCTACAATGAGCAGTTCTTC. Translated: CASSGGQSSYNEQFF.

This clone was seen only a few times. The J gene is TRBJ2-2, the V gene TRBV5-1, with 8 bases aligning to TRBD2. Germline assignment: CDR1 SGHRS and CDR2 YFSETQ. CDR3 size: 16 residues. Trimming took 4 bases from V and 3 from J; bases not matched to a gene: 8. CDR3 coding DNA: TGCGCCAGCAGCCAGACGGGAGGGCCCCACACCGGGGAGCTGTTTTTT. This translates into CASSQTGGPHTGELFF.

V is TRBV20-1 and J is TRBJ1-2; no reliable D call. Germline V gene data show CDR1 as DFQATT and CDR2 as SNEGSKA (reference sequence). The CDR3 consists of 13 residues. V dropped 3 bases and J dropped 4 bases, with 12 bases sitting between them. The CDR3 nucleotides are TGCAGTGCTAGTTTATCGGGTACCTATGGCTACACCTTC. Translated: CSASLSGTYGYTF.

CDR3 nucleotide sequence: TGTGCCAGCAGCCAAGGACTAGCATCCTACAATGAGCAGTTCTTC. Encoded protein: CASSQGLASYNEQFF. The gene calls are TRBV2 and TRBJ2-1; TRBD2 agrees at 8 bases. Germline CDR1 is SNHLY and CDR2 is FYNNEI. This CDR3 spans 15 amino acids. V dropped 6 bases and J dropped 1; count of bases not matched to a gene: 5.

This clone occurred once. The rearrangement links TRBV27 to TRBJ1-2; TRBD1 aligns across 12 bases. Germline CDR1 and CDR2: MNHEY and SMNVEV (reference sequence). The CDR3 is 16 amino acids. V dropped 5 bases and J dropped 6; count of bases not matched to a gene: 10. CDR3 loop: CASSPVGTGGFNGYTF. The CDR3 region has the DNA TGTGCCAGCAGTCCAGTCGGGACAGGGGGCTTCAATGGCTACACCTTC.

The chain recombines TRBV3-1 (or the pseudogene TRBV3-2) with TRBJ2-2; 8 nucleotides align to TRBD1. Germline CDR1 LGHDT, CDR2 YNNKEL (reference sequence). The CDR3 runs 15 residues. The V gene end was trimmed by 4 bases and the J gene end by 7 bases; junction bases not matched to a gene: 8. The CDR3 is CASSLDRGRDGELFF. CDR3 sequence (DNA): TGTGCCAGCAGCCTCGACAGGGGACGGGACGGGGAGCTGTTTTTT.

V and J are TRBV5-4 and TRBJ1-1; 7 nucleotides match TRBD1. Germline V gives CDR1 SGHNT, CDR2 YYREEE (reference sequence). The junction had 7 bases not matched to a gene; V was cut back by 0 bases and J by 5 bases. The CDR3 runs 15 residues. CDR3 bases: TGTGCCAGCAGCTTGGCAGGGGCAGGGGGAACTGAAGCTTTCTTT. Residues: CASSLAGAGGTEAFF.

The gene calls are TRBV7-8 and TRBJ2-1; 12 bases agree with TRBD1. The CDR3 consists of 18 residues. Germline V gene lookup returns CDR1 SGHVS and CDR2 FQNEAQ. The ends lost 5 bases at V and 5 bases at J; junction bases unmatched: 13. This CDR3 reads CASSARRPGTGGHNEQFF. CDR3 bases: TGTGCCAGCAGCGCTAGACGGCCCGGGACAGGGGGCCACAATGAGCAGTTCTTC.

The genes are TRBV28 and TRBJ2-7; D is unclear. This CDR3 region has 11 residues. Germline CDR1 is MDHEN and CDR2 is SYDVKM. The V and J ends lost 4 bases and 12 bases respectively, with 13 bases between them. CDR3 protein: CASSSRLTLYF. CDR3 DNA: TGTGCCAGCAGTTCACGACTTACCCTGTACTTC.

The chain has TRBV27 and TRBJ2-1; D unresolved. The V gene lost 3 bases and the J gene lost 0 bases, with 9 bases spanning the gap. CDR1 MNHEY and CDR2 SMNVEV come from the germline V gene (reference sequence). The length of the CDR3 is 15 residues. This CDR3 is CASSFAPSSYNEQFF. CDR3 coding DNA: TGTGCCAGCAGTTTTGCTCCCAGCTCCTACAATGAGCAGTTCTTC.

V gene TRBV11-2 combines with J gene TRBJ1-2, with a weak D call TRBD1 (5 bases). The CDR3 covers 13 residues. Germline loops: CDR1 SGHAT, CDR2 FQNNGV. V was clipped by 1 base and J by 12 bases, with 15 bases between them. The CDR3: CASSLVAGEGHTF. The CDR3 coding sequence is TGTGCCAGCAGCTTAGTAGCGGGGGAAGGCCACACCTTC.

This rearrangement joins TRBV27 to TRBJ1-2, with 7 bases fitting TRBD1. Germline trimming cut 4 bases from V and 3 bases from J; bases unmatched to any gene: 5. The CDR3 covers 14 residues. Germline V gene data show CDR1 as MNHEY and CDR2 as SMNVEV (reference sequence). The DNA for the CDR3 is TGTGCCAGCAGTTCGACAGGGACGGACTATGGCTACACCTTC. It is translated as CASSSTGTDYGYTF.

This clone showed up just a few times. This sequence joins TRBV6-5 and TRBJ1-2, with 9 bases fitting TRBD1. V lost 10 bases, J lost 5 bases, and 5 bases stayed unmatched. This CDR3 comprises 12 residues. CDR1 MNHEY and CDR2 SVGAGI come from the germline V gene. The CDR3 DNA reads TGTGCCACTAGACAGGGGGATTATGGCTACACCTTC. This encodes CATRQGDYGYTF.

The chain is built from TRBV5-4 and TRBJ1-1, with 7 bases lining up with TRBD1. Germline CDR1 SGHNT, CDR2 YYREEE (reference sequence). V shed 3 bases and J 5 bases; nucleotides not matched to a gene: 7. This CDR3 comprises 14 residues. The CDR3 is CASSSTGEWTEAFF. The CDR3 DNA is TGTGCCAGCAGCTCCACAGGGGAGTGGACTGAAGCTTTCTTT. The whole variable domain, filled in from reference TRBV5-4 and TRBJ1-1, reads ETGVTQSPTHLIKTRGQQVTLRCSSQSGHNTVSWYQQALGQGPQFIFQYYREEENGRGNFPPRFSGLQFPNYSSELNVNALELDDSALYLCASSSTGEWTEAFFGQGTRLTVV.

This chain joins TRBV6-6 and TRBJ1-4, with 7 nucleotides matching TRBD1. Germline lookup yields CDR1 MNHNY and CDR2 SVGAGI (reference sequence). This CDR3 region has 13 residues. V lost 5 bases, J lost 10 bases, and 7 bases stayed unmatched. CDR3 in amino acids: CASSPTGLRKLFF. CDR3 in DNA: TGTGCCAGCAGTCCGACAGGGTTGCGAAAACTGTTTTTT.

The CDR3 loop reads CASSIERGRLMNTEAFF. CDR3 in DNA: TGTGCCAGTAGTATAGAGAGAGGCAGATTGATGAACACTGAAGCTTTCTTT. The chain carries TRBV19 and TRBJ1-1; no clear D gene. The CDR3 loop spans 17 amino acids. Trimming took 0 bases from V and 0 from J, leaving 14 bases between them. The germline gives CDR1 LNHDA, CDR2 SQIVND (reference sequence).